This TCR beta chain was profiled in a study of cytomegalovirus exposure and HLA in healthy donors. Study-level points and caveats: Listed as cytomegalovirus-associated were over 150 TCR beta chains. By a later analysis, the bulk of CMV-associated TCR beta chains appeared HLA-restricted. Three of the chains that were CMV-associated were confirmed in vitro to be specific for CMV antigens.

PCR used 60 Vbeta primers and 13 Jbeta primers. The assay was immunoSEQ multiplex PCR, and TCRdb's table has in-frame clones only and misses some. The profile shows some 79,000 clones, around three fifths of them singletons. CDR1 MNHNS and CDR2 SASEGT come from the germline V gene. There are 15 residues in the CDR3. V lost 4 bases, J lost 0 bases, and 10 bases lay in between. This clone was seen a few times. Its antigen is not known. The gene calls are TRBV6-1 and TRBJ1-5; tentative D call: TRBD1 (6 bases). The clonotype originates from a woman aged 40 to 50 in good health and CMV-seropositive. Source material: PBMCs. CDR3 loop: CASSAGQNSNQPQHF. CDR3 sequence (DNA): TGTGCCAGCAGTGCCGGACAGAATAGCAATCAGCCCCAGCATTTT.